This paragraph reports one TCR beta chain. The antigen is not known. This entry comes from a study of vaccination effects on CD4 cells after COVID-19. Study in general: Two-dose BNT162b2 or mRNA-1273 vaccination was given to participants.

Sequencing in the ViraFEST assay came after antigen-specific CD4+ T cells had been expanded with viral peptide pools, which were used to stimulate PBMC. Upon completion of more than 9 days in culture, CD4+ T cells were isolated. In the vaccine recipients, nucleocapsid antibodies were negative and there was no prior SARS-CoV-2 infection. The CDR3 is 13 amino acids. Deletions cut 4 bases from V and 3 bases from J, with 10 bases between. Germline CDR1 reads SGHRS; CDR2 reads YFSETQ. TCRdb's copy holds only in-frame clones and misses some; the assay was immunoSEQ multiplex PCR. Altogether some 22,000 clones are present, 60% to 85% being singletons, with the ten largest covering under 15%.

The rearrangement links TRBV5-1 to TRBJ2-5; no clear D. Sequencing was performed on CD4+ T cells from PBMCs cultured with HCoV-OC43 spike peptides, taken before COVID-19 vaccination. Subset here: HCoV-OC43 spike overlapping peptide pool stimulation. The receptor's source is a human donor who received a COVID-19 vaccine. CDR3 DNA sequence: TGCGCCAGCAGCCCCCGACGGAAAGAGACCCAGTACTTC. It yields the protein CASSPRRKETQYF.